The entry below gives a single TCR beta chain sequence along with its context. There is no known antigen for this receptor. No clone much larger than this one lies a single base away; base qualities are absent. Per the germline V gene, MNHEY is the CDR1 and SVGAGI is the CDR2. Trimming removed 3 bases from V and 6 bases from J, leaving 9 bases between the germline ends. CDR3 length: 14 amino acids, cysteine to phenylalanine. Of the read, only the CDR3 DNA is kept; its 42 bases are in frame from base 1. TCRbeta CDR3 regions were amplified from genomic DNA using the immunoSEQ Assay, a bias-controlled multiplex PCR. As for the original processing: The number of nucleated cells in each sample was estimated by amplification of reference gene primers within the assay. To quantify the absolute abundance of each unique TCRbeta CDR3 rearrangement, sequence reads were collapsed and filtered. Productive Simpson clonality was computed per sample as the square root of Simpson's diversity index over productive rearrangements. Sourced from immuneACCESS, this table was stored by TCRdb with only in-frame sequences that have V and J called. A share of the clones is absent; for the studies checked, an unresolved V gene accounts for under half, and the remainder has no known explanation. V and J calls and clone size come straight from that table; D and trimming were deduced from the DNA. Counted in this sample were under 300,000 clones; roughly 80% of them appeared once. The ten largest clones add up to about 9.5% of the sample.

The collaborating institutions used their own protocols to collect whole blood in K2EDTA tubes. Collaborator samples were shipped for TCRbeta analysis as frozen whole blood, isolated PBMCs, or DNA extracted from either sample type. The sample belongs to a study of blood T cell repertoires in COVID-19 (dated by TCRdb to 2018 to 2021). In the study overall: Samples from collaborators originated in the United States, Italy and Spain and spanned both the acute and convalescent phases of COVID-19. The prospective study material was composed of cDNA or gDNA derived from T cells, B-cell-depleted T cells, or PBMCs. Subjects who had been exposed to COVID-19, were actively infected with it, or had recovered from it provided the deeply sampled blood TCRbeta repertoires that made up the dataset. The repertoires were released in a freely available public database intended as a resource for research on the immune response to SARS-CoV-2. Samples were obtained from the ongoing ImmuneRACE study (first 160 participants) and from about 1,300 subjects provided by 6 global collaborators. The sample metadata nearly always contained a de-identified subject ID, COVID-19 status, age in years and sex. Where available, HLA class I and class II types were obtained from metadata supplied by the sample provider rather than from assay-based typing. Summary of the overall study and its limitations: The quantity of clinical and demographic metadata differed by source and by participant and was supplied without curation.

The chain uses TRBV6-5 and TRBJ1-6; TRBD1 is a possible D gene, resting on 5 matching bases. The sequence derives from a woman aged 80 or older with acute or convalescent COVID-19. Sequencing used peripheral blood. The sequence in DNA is TGTGCCAGCAGTTATGGGGGGTTTAATTCACCCCTCCACTTT. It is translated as CASSYGGFNSPLHF.